This TCR beta chain was obtained from a study of blood T cell repertoires in COVID-19. About the research overall: Some COVID-19 samples were acute and others convalescent; all came from the United States, Italy and Spain.

The CDR3 extends over 14 amino acids. Germline-derived CDR1 and CDR2 are MNHEY and SVGAGI. Trimming took 5 bases from V and 7 from J, leaving 14 bases between them. Using immunoSEQ multiplex PCR, the repertoire was profiled, and TCRdb retains in-frame clones only, with some absent. In the table there are about 90,000 clones, approximately 81% of which are singletons. This TCR was recovered from an elderly man with active or convalescent COVID-19. The sample was peripheral blood. J is TRBJ2-2 and V is TRBV6-5; D is unresolved. The CDR3 reads CASSTLSRNGELFF. For the CDR3, the DNA is TGTGCCAGCAGTACGCTATCCCGTAACGGGGAGCTGTTTTTT.